This TCR beta chain is from a study of T-cell reconstitution after alpha-beta-depleted transplantation in children. Points from the study as a whole: A year had passed since transplant, and T-cell counts and diversity by then came mostly from newly produced T cells. The origin of high day-60 TCRbeta diversity in some patients lay in surviving recipient T cells and thymic progenitors. Two months or so post-transplant, alpha-beta T cells reportedly derived from several hundred expanded graft clones.

This clonotype has a handful of counts. As yet, its antigen is unknown. The TCRbeta library incorporated unique molecular identifiers. MiXCR was run by TCRdb on the PCR reads, yielding one entry per CDR3 protein. The sample lists hundreds of thousands of distinct CDR3 sequences, about a sixth occurring once. Germline values: CDR1 DFQATT, CDR2 SNEGSKA (reference sequence). Trimming left V 3 bases short and J 5 bases short, with 11 bases between. The CDR3 runs to 12 residues. The sample was PBMCs, mostly from graft donor cells, taken 360 days after TCRalphabeta/CD19-depleted stem cell transplant. V is TRBV20-1 and J is TRBJ2-7; D possibly corresponds to TRBD2 (7 bases). The receptor was derived from a male patient between 2 and 9 years old who had a stem cell transplant for acute lymphoblastic leukemia, so the T cells may come from the graft donor. The CDR3 region is CSASEGGDEQYF. The DNA of the CDR3 is TGCAGTGCTAGCGAGGGGGGGGACGAGCAGTACTTC.